Below, 11 T cell receptor beta chains from the same sample are listed, as sequenced in a study of shared clonotypes between healthy human individuals. Sequencing used immunoSEQ multiplex PCR; TCRdb keeps in-frame clones, though not all of them. The repertoire includes roughly 650,000 clones, roughly 96% of them detected once, and 0.11% sits in the top ten. Naive CD8 cells lacked CD45RO and underwent positive selection for CCR7, leaving out terminally differentiated effector memory CD45RA+ cells. The sequencing input was naive CD8+ T cells sorted from blood. The receptors were gathered from a woman aged 25 to 39 in good health.

The genes are TRBV19 and TRBJ2-1, with TRBD2 matching 9 bases. Trimming took 4 bases from V and 6 from J; bases not matched to a gene: 13. This CDR3 has 17 amino acids. Germline-derived CDR1 and CDR2 are LNHDA and SQIVND (reference sequence). CDR3 sequence reads: CASSTSLAGGTSNEQFF. For the CDR3, the DNA is TGTGCCAGTAGTACCTCCCTGGCGGGAGGGACTTCCAATGAGCAGTTCTTC. Looking up the rest from reference TRBV19 and TRBJ2-1 gives the full variable domain: DGGITQSPKYLFRKEGQNVTLSCEQNLNHDAMYWYRQDPGQGLRLIYYSQIVNDFQKGDIAEGYSVSREKKESFPLTVTSAQKNPTAFYLCASSTSLAGGTSNEQFFGPGTRLTVL.

The CDR3 DNA reads as TGTGCCATCAGTGAGTCGCGGGGGACTAGCGGGAACGAGCAGTACTTC. This codes for CAISESRGTSGNEQYF. The rearrangement joins TRBV10-3 to TRBJ2-7; 13 bases map to TRBD2. Germline V gives CDR1 ENHRY, CDR2 SYGVKD. Trimming took 0 bases from V and 5 from J; bases not matched to a gene: 4. The CDR3 loop spans 16 amino acids.

This clone appeared a single time. Other DNA sequences in this sample translate to the same CDR3. The chain's CDR3 is CASSFGSSYNEQFF. The CDR3 DNA reads as TGTGCCAGCAGTTTCGGGAGCTCCTACAATGAGCAGTTCTTC. The chain is built from TRBV2 and TRBJ2-1; tentative D call: TRBD2 (6 bases). The CDR3 contains 14 residues. The germline V gene has CDR1 SNHLY and CDR2 FYNNEI. V dropped 5 bases and J dropped 0 bases, with 8 bases sitting between them.

The chain carries TRBV2 and TRBJ2-7, with 8 bases matching TRBD1. Trimming took 7 bases from V and 7 from J; bases not matched to a gene: 15. Germline V CDR1 and CDR2: SNHLY, FYNNEI. This CDR3 contains 15 residues. The CDR3 reads CASTEKGGQVREQYF. The CDR3 DNA reads TGTGCCAGCACCGAAAAGGGGGGACAGGTCCGAGAGCAGTACTTC.

V usage is TRBV28 and J usage is TRBJ2-5, with D tentatively TRBD1 or TRBD2 (5 bases each). This CDR3 contains 17 residues. The V gene's germline CDR1 is MDHEN and CDR2 SYDVKM. The V end lost 3 bases, the J end lost 1 base, and 18 bases lay between the germline ends. In DNA form, the CDR3 reads TGTGCCAGCAGTTTGTGGGAACTGGGACGGACCCAAGAGACCCAGTACTTC. Its translation: CASSLWELGRTQETQYF.

This chain uses TRBV13 with TRBJ2-3, with 9 bases that match TRBD1. The CDR3 is made up of 16 amino acids. Germline trimming cut 5 bases from V and 1 base from J; bases unmatched to any gene: 7. Germline loops: CDR1 PRHDT, CDR2 FYEKMQ (reference sequence). This CDR3 reads CASSPWTGEGTDTQYF. The CDR3 DNA follows: TGTGCCAGCAGCCCCTGGACAGGGGAAGGCACAGATACGCAGTATTTT.

V usage is TRBV29-1 and J usage is TRBJ2-5, with 11 positions matching TRBD2. The J call may not be correct, given that the DNA end is closer to TRBJ2-7. The CDR3 runs to 14 residues. In germline, CDR1 is SQVTM, CDR2 ANQGSEA. CDR3 sequence reads: CSVDVAGGPHEQYF. The CDR3 bases are TGCAGCGTTGATGTAGCGGGAGGGCCCCACGAGCAGTACTTC.

The J gene is TRBJ2-1, the V gene TRBV27; 9 bases fit TRBD2. Trimming took 6 bases from V and 12 from J; bases not matched to a gene: 9. The CDR3 extends over 13 amino acids. Germline loops: CDR1 MNHEY, CDR2 SMNVEV (reference sequence). The CDR3 loop reads CASSTVGREGQFF. CDR3 DNA: TGTGCCAGCAGCACGGTAGGGCGGGAGGGGCAGTTCTTC.

The genes are TRBV7-9 and TRBJ2-1; the D is unclear. The germline V and J ends were trimmed by 1 base and 9 bases, with 10 bases remaining between them. Germline V lookup: CDR1 SEHNR, CDR2 FQNEAQ (reference sequence). The CDR3 consists of 13 residues. The DNA of the CDR3 is TGTGCCAGCAGCTTAGAGAATTTGGGTGAGCAGTTCTTC. It is translated as CASSLENLGEQFF. The whole variable domain, remainder taken from reference TRBV7-9 and TRBJ2-1, is DTGVSQNPRHKITKRGQNVTFRCDPISEHNRLYWYRQTLGQGPEFLTYFQNEAQLEKSRLLSDRFSAERPKGSFSTLEIQRTEQGDSAMYLCASSLENLGEQFFGPGTRLTVL.

This chain joins TRBV13 and TRBJ1-1; 11 nucleotides match TRBD1. V shed 5 bases and J 5 bases; nucleotides not matched to a gene: 7. CDR1 PRHDT and CDR2 FYEKMQ come from the germline V gene (reference sequence). This CDR3 comprises 15 residues. The CDR3 loop is CASSHRDRGSTEAFF. CDR3 DNA: TGTGCCAGCAGCCACCGGGACAGGGGGAGTACTGAAGCTTTCTTT.

V usage is TRBV7-2 and J usage is TRBJ2-7; 8 bases are shared with TRBD2. From germline, CDR1 is SGHTA and CDR2 FQGNSA. This CDR3 region has 16 residues. V dropped 3 bases and J dropped 5; count of bases not matched to a gene: 12. The DNA for the CDR3 is TGTGCCAGCAGCTTCGGAATAGCGGGAATGGTCCACGAGCAGTACTTC. This translates into CASSFGIAGMVHEQYF.